The 27 T cell receptor beta chains below all came from one sample that was sequenced in a study of cytomegalovirus exposure and HLA in healthy donors. Vbeta (60) and Jbeta (13) primers were used in the PCR. Using immunoSEQ multiplex PCR, the repertoire was profiled, and TCRdb retains in-frame clones only, with some absent. The sample includes more than 65,000 clones. The source material was PBMCs. The receptors come from a man aged 40-49 years in good health and CMV-seronegative.

V and J are TRBV6-6 and TRBJ2-7; TRBD2 might be the D (5 bases). This CDR3 contains 15 residues. V lost 6 bases and J 2 bases, leaving 17 bases between the germline ends. CDR1 is MNHNY and CDR2 is SVGAGI in the germline V gene (reference sequence). CDR3 nucleotide sequence: TGTGCCAGCAGCTACCAGCCGGGGAAACCCTACGAGCAGTACTTC. Encoded protein: CASSYQPGKPYEQYF.

The V gene is TRBV6-5, the J gene TRBJ2-2; D unclear. V lost 3 bases and J 1 base, leaving 3 bases between the germline ends. Germline V gives CDR1 MNHEY, CDR2 SVGAGI. The CDR3 totals 13 residues. CDR3 bases: TGTGCCAGCAGTTATAAGAACACCGGGGAGCTGTTTTTT. Protein sequence: CASSYKNTGELFF.

J is TRBJ2-6 and V is TRBV9, with 7 bases fitting TRBD1. Germline loops: CDR1 SGDLS, CDR2 YYNGEE. The ends lost 1 base at V and 0 bases at J; junction bases unmatched: 4. This CDR3 comprises 17 residues. The CDR3 DNA sequence: TGTGCCAGCAGCGTACTGACAGGGAACTCTGGGGCCAACGTCCTGACTTTC. This codes for CASSVLTGNSGANVLTF.

This rearrangement joins TRBV6-5 to TRBJ2-1, with 10 bases lining up with TRBD1. CDR1 and CDR2 (germline): MNHEY, SVGAGI. The CDR3 has 16 amino acids. J lost 8 bases, V lost 2 bases, and 9 bases had no gene match. The CDR3 nucleotides read TGTGCCAGCAGTTACCCCCAGGGACAGGGGTTGTATGAGCAGTTCTTC. This translates into CASSYPQGQGLYEQFF.

This chain uses TRBV19 with TRBJ2-2, with 14 bases identical to TRBD2. Trimming at V came to 9 bases and at J to 4 bases, leaving 13 bases not matched to a gene. Germline CDR1 reads LNHDA; CDR2 reads SQIVND (reference sequence). CDR3 length: 18 residues. CDR3 DNA sequence: TGTGCCAGCAAAGGACTAGCGGGGGGCCTACATAGCACCGGGGAGCTGTTTTTT. Protein product: CASKGLAGGLHSTGELFF.

The V call is TRBV25-1, the J call TRBJ2-7; D perhaps matches TRBD2 (5 bases). The CDR3 totals 13 residues. Trimming removed 6 bases from V and 2 bases from J, with 11 bases in between. Per the germline V gene, CDR1 is MGHDK and CDR2 is SYGVNS. CDR3 loop: CASRLSGTYEQYF. CDR3 DNA sequence: TGTGCCAGCAGATTATCGGGGACCTACGAGCAGTACTTC.

V and J are TRBV11-3 and TRBJ2-3; D is possibly TRBD1 (7 bases). The CDR3 has 15 amino acids. Germline loops: CDR1 SGHNT, CDR2 YENEEA. Trimming shortened V by 5 bases and J by 6 bases, and 18 bases separated the two germline ends. CDR3 coding DNA: TGTGCCAGCAGCCTGGAGGGACAGTCCGCCGATACGCAGTATTTT. It codes for CASSLEGQSADTQYF.

The chain joins TRBV5-1 to TRBJ2-7; 7 bases are a match to TRBD1. This CDR3 region has 16 residues. CDR1 and CDR2 from the germline V gene are SGHRS and YFSETQ. V was clipped by 1 base and J by 5 bases; unmatched bases: 12. The CDR3 DNA sequence: TGCGCCAGCAGCTTGTCCGACAGGGTTGGGGGCGACGAGCAGTACTTC. This encodes CASSLSDRVGGDEQYF.

The rearrangement joins TRBV30 to TRBJ2-6; 9 nucleotides agree with TRBD1. The junction had 8 bases not matched to a gene; V was cut back by 4 bases and J by 4 bases. CDR1 GTSNPN and CDR2 SVGIG come from the germline V gene (reference sequence). The CDR3 has 16 residues. CDR3: CAWTPGTGPGANVLTF. In DNA, the CDR3 is TGTGCCTGGACTCCCGGGACAGGGCCCGGGGCCAACGTCCTGACTTTC.

This sequence joins TRBV29-1 and TRBJ2-7; D is undetermined. Germline V lookup: CDR1 SQVTM, CDR2 ANQGSEA. Trimming stripped 3 bases from V and 7 bases from J, with 22 bases between. The CDR3 is 15 residues long. The CDR3 is CSVEAGHTSRIEQYF. For the CDR3, the DNA is TGCAGCGTTGAGGCAGGTCACACTTCTCGAATTGAGCAGTACTTC.

As concerns this clone: The same CDR3 can be traced to other DNA sequences in this sample. The CDR3 is CAWMPQSSGSPLHF. Here the CDR3 DNA reads TGTGCCTGGATGCCCCAGTCCTCGGGTTCCCCCCTCCACTTT. V usage is TRBV30 and J usage is TRBJ1-6; unclear D gene. This CDR3 spans 14 amino acids. Trimming took 4 bases from V and 13 from J, leaving 20 bases between them. Germline CDR1 GTSNPN, CDR2 SVGIG (reference sequence).

This rearrangement joins TRBV6-1 to TRBJ1-2; D gene unclear. CDR3 length equals 16 residues. Between the trimmed V and J ends, which lost 0 bases and 4 bases, there was a span of 15 bases. Germline CDR1 and CDR2: MNHNS and SASEGT. CDR3 loop: CASSEASLRLFYGYTF. The CDR3 region has the DNA TGTGCCAGCAGTGAAGCAAGTCTCAGGCTCTTCTATGGCTACACCTTC.

This chain connects TRBV29-1 to TRBJ1-1; weak D call: TRBD1 (5 bases). V was shortened by 7 bases and J by 3 bases, with 12 bases between the two germline ends. The CDR3 totals 12 residues. The V gene's germline CDR1 is SQVTM and CDR2 ANQGSEA. The CDR3 DNA follows: TGCAGCGGTGCAGGGATGGACACTGAAGCTTTCTTT. This gives the protein CSGAGMDTEAFF.

A note on this clone: The sample holds other DNA sequences that translate to the same CDR3. V is TRBV19 and J is TRBJ1-5, with TRBD1 identical over 10 bases. This CDR3 has 13 residues. V trimming: 9 bases; J trimming: 5 bases; junction bases outside the gene matches: 4. Per germline, CDR1 LNHDA and CDR2 SQIVND (reference sequence). CDR3 loop: CASRDRGHQPQHF. DNA of the CDR3: TGTGCCAGCCGGGACAGGGGACATCAGCCCCAGCATTTT.

V usage is TRBV7-6 and J usage is TRBJ2-7; the match to TRBD1 covers 9 bases. The CDR3 spans 15 residues. The germline V gene encodes CDR1 SGHVS and CDR2 FNYEAQ. Unmatched junction bases numbered 7, after V lost 6 bases and J lost 1 base. The CDR3 DNA reads TGTGCCAGCAGTCGGGACAGGGAGAGGTCCTACGAGCAGTACTTC. Its protein is CASSRDRERSYEQYF.

The V and J genes are TRBV7-2 and TRBJ1-1, with 7 nucleotides matching TRBD1. The CDR3 totals 18 residues. Unmatched junction bases numbered 15, after V lost 5 bases and J lost 0 bases. CDR1 and CDR2 from the germline V gene are SGHTA and FQGNSA. In DNA, the CDR3 is TGTGCCAGCAGCCAGACCCTTCAGGGGGTGGGTATGAACACTGAAGCTTTCTTT. This gives the protein CASSQTLQGVGMNTEAFF.

The rearrangement uses TRBV5-4 and TRBJ2-5, with D possibly TRBD2 on 6 matching bases. CDR1 and CDR2 from the germline V gene are SGHNT and YYREEE (reference sequence). Deletions cut 3 bases from V and 1 base from J, with 10 bases between. This CDR3 region has 14 residues. The CDR3 is CASSSTGLQETQYF. In DNA, the CDR3 is TGTGCCAGCAGCTCGACGGGACTCCAAGAGACCCAGTACTTC.

The J gene is TRBJ1-1, the V gene TRBV5-1; 7 bases agree with TRBD1. The V and J ends lost 2 bases and 4 bases, in that order; junction bases with no gene match: 20. CDR3 length: 19 residues. CDR1 is SGHRS and CDR2 is YFSETQ in the germline V gene. The CDR3 loop reads CASSLQGTSAFSRGTEAFF. DNA for the CDR3: TGCGCCAGCAGCTTACAGGGGACGTCGGCCTTCAGTCGAGGCACTGAAGCTTTCTTT.

The chain joins TRBV7-9 to TRBJ1-6; D gene unclear. V was trimmed by 3 bases and J by 7 bases, leaving 13 bases between them. The CDR3 spans 15 residues. CDR1 SEHNR and CDR2 FQNEAQ come from the germline V gene (reference sequence). Written as DNA, the CDR3 is TGTGCCAGCAGCTTCGCGCGGGCTGACAATTCACCCCTCCACTTT. Its translation is CASSFARADNSPLHF.

This sequence joins TRBV27 and TRBJ1-5, with no clear D. Trimming shortened V by 6 bases and J by 7 bases, and 13 bases separated the two germline ends. CDR3 length equals 13 residues. Germline CDR1 MNHEY, CDR2 SMNVEV (reference sequence). This CDR3 is CASSLERGQPQHF. The CDR3 nucleotides read TGTGCCAGCAGCCTAGAGCGTGGACAGCCCCAGCATTTT.

The chain links TRBV2 to TRBJ1-1; the D gene is possibly TRBD1 (6 bases). CDR1 and CDR2 from the germline V gene are SNHLY and FYNNEI. With 7 bases removed from V and 4 bases from J, the gap between germline ends came to 16 bases. This CDR3 spans 14 amino acids. The CDR3 nucleotides read TGTGCCAGCACCGAACAGGGCCCTCTCACTGAAGCTTTCTTT. Amino acids: CASTEQGPLTEAFF.

The chain couples TRBV2 to TRBJ2-1; D remains unclear. Per the germline V gene, CDR1 is SNHLY and CDR2 is FYNNEI. The CDR3 consists of 15 residues. Trimming took off 7 bases at V and 5 bases at J, with 18 bases between the two ends. The CDR3 is CASISTEKSDNEQFF. Written as DNA, the CDR3 is TGTGCCAGCATTTCGACGGAGAAAAGTGACAATGAGCAGTTCTTC.

The chain recombines TRBV28 with TRBJ2-7; D is unclear. Germline V lookup: CDR1 MDHEN, CDR2 SYDVKM. Trimming removed 10 bases from V and 0 bases from J, with 19 bases in between. CDR3 length: 15 amino acids. CDR3 amino acids: CATLGRARSSYEQYF. For the CDR3, the DNA is TGTGCCACCCTAGGTCGAGCGAGGAGCTCCTACGAGCAGTACTTC.

CDR3 sequence: CVLSFGTSGRTTFYEQYF. The CDR3, as DNA: TGCGTCCTCAGCTTCGGGACTAGCGGGCGAACCACTTTCTACGAGCAGTACTTC. The chain is built from TRBV5-1 and TRBJ2-7; 12 bases are a match to TRBD2. Germline V gene data show CDR1 as SGHRS and CDR2 as YFSETQ. This CDR3 region has 18 residues. Combining the CDR3 with reference TRBV5-1 and TRBJ2-7 gives the whole variable domain KAGVTQTPRYLIKTRGQQVTLSCSPISGHRSVSWYQQTPGQGLQFLFEYFSETQRNKGNFPGRFSGRQFSNSRSEMNVSTLELGDSALYLCVLSFGTSGRTTFYEQYFGPGTRLTVT.

In regard to this clone: Other DNA sequences within the sample encode an identical CDR3. The chain combines TRBV27 with TRBJ1-3, with TRBD1 matching over 10 bases. This CDR3 contains 15 residues. V gave up 3 bases and J gave up 4 bases; unmatched junction bases: 3. CDR1 and CDR2 (germline): MNHEY, SMNVEV (reference sequence). This CDR3 is CASSLRQGAGNTIYF. CDR3 bases: TGTGCCAGCAGTTTGAGACAGGGGGCCGGAAACACCATATATTTT.

The chain joins TRBV5-4 to TRBJ1-1; perhaps TRBD1 as D (5 bases). The ends were cut back, 4 bases at V and 1 base at J, with 14 bases in the middle. Germline V lookup: CDR1 SGHNT, CDR2 YYREEE (reference sequence). The CDR3 loop spans 15 amino acids. The CDR3 DNA follows: TGTGCCAGCAGCCCAGAGTACGGGGGGAACACTGAAGCTTTCTTT. It encodes CASSPEYGGNTEAFF.

The chain uses TRBV10-3 and TRBJ2-7, with D maybe TRBD2 (6 bases). V gave up 6 bases and J gave up 11 bases, with 17 bases separating them. Germline CDR1 ENHRY, CDR2 SYGVKD. The CDR3 length is 12 residues. CDR3 loop: CAIRTPGEEKYF. The CDR3 DNA follows: TGTGCCATCAGGACCCCGGGGGAGGAGAAGTACTTC.